This TCR beta chain was obtained from a study of T cell responses to AZD1222 COVID-19 vaccine. Overall study findings and caveats: In a largely white British group with more females than males, clonal diversity was possibly underestimated. Sampling captured repertoires only after the peak T cell response.

V was shortened by 1 base and J by 3 bases, with 13 bases between the two germline ends. This CDR3 has 15 amino acids. The germline V gene has CDR1 LGHDT and CDR2 YNNKEL (reference sequence). The table came from immunoSEQ multiplex PCR; TCRdb's copy has only in-frame clones and leaves some out. The table lists about 110,000 clones, roughly 82% of them singletons. Remarks on this clone: What it binds is unknown.

The chain couples TRBV3-1 (or the pseudogene TRBV3-2) to TRBJ2-7; D gene unclear. Sample: peripheral blood, taken on day 0 of AZD1222 vaccination. This clonotype originated in an adult in good health. The CDR3 DNA reads TGTGCCAGCAGCCAAGGTCAGGCCTCCTTCTACGAGCAGTACTTC. This sequence encodes CASSQGQASFYEQYF.